This T cell receptor (beta chain) appears in the sequencing data of a study of CD4 T cell repertoires in COVID-19. Germline V CDR1 and CDR2: SNHLY, FYNNEI. V was trimmed by 5 bases and J by 0 bases, leaving 9 bases between them. CDR3 size: 14 residues. Sequencing was done directly on freshly isolated, uncultured memory T cells. The method was immunoSEQ multiplex PCR; TCRdb's version includes in-frame clones alone and lacks a portion of them. The sample has 23,000 or so clones; roughly 84% are singletons. The sequence was collected from a human donor who had COVID-19. The chain uses TRBV2 and TRBJ2-3; D is ambiguous. The sequencing used central memory CD4+ T cells from blood, collected before the COVID-19 pandemic. CDR3 amino acids: CASSWQPSTDTQYF. The CDR3 bases are TGTGCCAGCAGTTGGCAACCTAGCACAGATACGCAGTATTTT.